Included here is one T cell receptor (beta chain) sequence, with context. Its antigen remains unknown. The sample comes from a study of cytomegalovirus exposure and HLA in healthy donors. Use of 60 Vbeta and 13 Jbeta primers characterized the PCR. As handled by the study authors: An analysis that came later counted 80 million or so unique TCR beta chains, 10 million to 12 million shared. Assay: immunoSEQ multiplex PCR; the TCRdb copy retains only in-frame clones and omits some. The DNA was the basis for D and trimming; V, J and clone size are from that table. This sample has around 200,000 clones; just under 75% occur once, and the top ten carry approximately 2.8%. V gave up 3 bases and J gave up 4 bases, with 13 bases separating them. This CDR3 has 15 amino acids. The germline CDR1 and CDR2 sequences are LNHDA and SQIVND (reference sequence). Study-level points and caveats: In vitro testing confirmed a few CMV-associated chains as specific for CMV antigens.

Material: PBMCs. V is TRBV19 and J is TRBJ2-1; D ambiguous. The clonotype originates from a woman in her 30s in good health and CMV-seropositive. The DNA for the CDR3 is TGTGCCAGTAGTATTACAGTTGATAATTACAATGAGCAGTTCTTC. It encodes CASSITVDNYNEQFF.